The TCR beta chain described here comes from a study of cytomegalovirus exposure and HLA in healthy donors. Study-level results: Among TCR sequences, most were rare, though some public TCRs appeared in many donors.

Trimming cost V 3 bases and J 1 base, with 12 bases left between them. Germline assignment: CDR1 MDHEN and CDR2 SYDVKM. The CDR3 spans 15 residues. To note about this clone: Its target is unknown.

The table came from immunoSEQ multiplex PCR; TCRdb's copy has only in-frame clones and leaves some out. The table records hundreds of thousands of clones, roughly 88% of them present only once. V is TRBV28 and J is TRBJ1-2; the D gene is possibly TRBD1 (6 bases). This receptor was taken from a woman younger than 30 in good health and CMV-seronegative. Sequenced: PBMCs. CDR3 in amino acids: CASSLGDTDNYGYTF. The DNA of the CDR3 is TGTGCCAGCAGTTTGGGGGACACAGATAACTATGGCTACACCTTC.